This T cell receptor (beta chain) was observed in a study of T cells after yellow fever vaccination. TCRdb called the 5' RACE reads again in MiXCR, with one record for every CDR3 protein. The sample records hundreds of thousands of distinct CDR3 sequences, approximately 10% being singletons. This clonotype occurred a few times. The V end was cut by 5 bases, the J end by 0 bases, with 10 bases between. This CDR3 has 14 residues. Germline V gene sequence: CDR1 SEHNR, CDR2 FQNEAQ (reference sequence). The receptor was derived from a man aged 18-30 years who received the YFV17D yellow fever vaccine. The sample consisted of PBMCs, taken on the day of the first yellow fever vaccination. The chain recombines TRBV7-9 with TRBJ2-5; D unresolved. The chain's CDR3 is CASSRTFYQETQYF. CDR3 sequence (DNA): TGTGCCAGCAGCCGGACGTTCTACCAAGAGACCCAGTACTTC.